The 9 T cell receptor beta chains below come from one sample, sequenced in a study of T cells in Graves' hyperthyroidism and ophthalmopathy. Template material for amplifying TCR beta CDR3 regions consisted of RNA transcripts. During a first-round RT-PCR of the TCR CDR3, the HTBI primer set was used. A single record per CDR3 protein comes from TCRdb applying MiXCR to the multiplex PCR reads. The data show fewer than 700,000 distinct CDR3 sequences, roughly 16% seen once. The sample taken for sequencing was blood. These receptors all come from a woman in her 30s with Graves' hyperthyroidism.

The chain joins TRBV7-3 to TRBJ1-6; D may be TRBD1 (6 bases). Trimming stripped 4 bases from V and 7 bases from J, with 11 bases between. The CDR3 length is 14 residues. Germline V gives CDR1 SGHTA, CDR2 FQGTGA. CDR3 loop: CASSSQGPNSPLHF. The CDR3 nucleotides read TGTGCCAGCAGCTCACAGGGTCCAAATTCACCCCTCCACTTT.

About this clonotype: Its ends do not fully match the called genes, so a read error is possible. The CDR3 DNA reads as TGTGCCAGCAGCCCGGGACAGAACTCTGGCTACACCTTC. Amino acid sequence: CASSPGQNSGYTF. The chain employs TRBV7-2 and TRBJ1-2; 7 bases line up with TRBD1. Germline CDR1 reads SGHTA; CDR2 reads FQGNSA. CDR3 length: 13 residues.

V and J are TRBV18 and TRBJ1-1; D is uncertain. CDR3 length: 17 residues. CDR1 KGHSH and CDR2 LQKENI come from the germline V gene. V was cut by 0 bases and J by 2 bases, with 16 bases left in between. The CDR3 sequence: CASSPPRSGVLNTEAFF. The CDR3 DNA is TGTGCCAGCTCACCACCAAGGTCCGGGGTACTTAACACTGAAGCTTTCTTT.

This CDR3 reads CASSRGPVGNTIYF. In DNA, the CDR3 is TGTGCCAGCAGCCGCGGACCAGTGGGAAACACCATATATTTT. This chain uses TRBV7-2 with TRBJ1-3; D ambiguous. Germline assignment: CDR1 SGHTA and CDR2 FQGNSA. Trimming removed 5 bases from V and 4 bases from J, with 12 bases in between. The CDR3 is 14 residues long.

This clonotype was counted a few times. The CDR3 loop is CASSPRAGRAYEQYF. In nucleotides, the CDR3 is TGTGCCAGCTCACCCAGGGCAGGTCGAGCCTACGAGCAGTACTTC. The chain carries TRBV18 and TRBJ2-7, with a weak D call TRBD1 (5 bases). Germline lookup yields CDR1 KGHSH and CDR2 LQKENI. The CDR3 totals 15 residues. Trimming stripped 3 bases from V and 2 bases from J, with 14 bases between.

There are many counts of this clonotype. This chain connects TRBV28 to TRBJ1-2; 10 positions agree with TRBD1. V was pared by 10 bases and J by 6 bases, with 5 bases of the junction left unmatched. The CDR3 is 12 residues long. Germline V CDR1 and CDR2: MDHEN, SYDVKM. The CDR3: CATPTGGDGYTF. The CDR3 bases are TGTGCCACCCCGACAGGGGGCGATGGCTACACCTTC.

This clonotype was observed at least ten times. The CDR3 DNA sequence: TGTGCCAGCACCAACAGACAGGTTAGCCCTGAAGCTTTCTTT. Protein: CASTNRQVSPEAFF. This chain connects TRBV3-1 to TRBJ1-1, with D possibly matching TRBD1 (6 bases). From germline, CDR1 is LGHDT and CDR2 YNNKEL (reference sequence). The CDR3 spans 14 residues. With 7 bases removed from V and 6 bases from J, the gap between germline ends came to 18 bases.

This clonotype was picked up a small number of times. This rearrangement joins TRBV5-1 to TRBJ2-1; D unresolved. Trimming left V 5 bases short and J 9 bases short, with 18 bases between. Looked up from germline, CDR1 is SGHRS and CDR2 is YFSETQ. The CDR3 spans 14 residues. CDR3 protein: CASRHNLGSGEQFF. In DNA form, the CDR3 reads TGCGCCAGCAGACACAATCTAGGATCGGGTGAGCAGTTCTTC.

As regards this clonotype: This sequence may be a read error, since a much larger clone differs from it by one base. The V gene is TRBV27, the J gene TRBJ2-1; D remains ambiguous. Trimming cost V 8 bases and J 8 bases, with 13 bases left between them. CDR1 is MNHEY and CDR2 is SMNVEV in the germline V gene (reference sequence). The CDR3 consists of 12 residues. The CDR3 DNA sequence: TGTGCCAGCTCCGCACCGTCCTATGAGCAGTTCTTC. It is translated as CASSAPSYEQFF.